Listed here is a single T cell receptor beta chain. These data are taken from a study of blood T cell repertoires in COVID-19. About the study: Both acute and convalescent COVID-19 samples were obtained from the United States, Italy and Spain. Nucleic acid was either cDNA or gDNA, and it came from T cells, B-cell-depleted T cells, or PBMCs.

Germline CDR1 LNHDA, CDR2 SQIVND (reference sequence). V lost 1 base and J lost 2, with 13 bases in between. The CDR3 is 16 residues long. As processed by the authors: It was from reference gene primer amplification that nucleated cell counts were estimated. Profiling relied on immunoSEQ multiplex PCR, and the TCRdb table lists in-frame clones only, not all of them. V, J and clone size derive from that table, while D and trimming were established from the DNA sequence. Of about 120,000 clones listed, 70% to 90% were seen once; the top ten hold about 2.1%. The specimen was peripheral blood. This chain connects TRBV19 to TRBJ2-3; tentatively, D is TRBD2 (6 bases). The receptor's source is a man aged 30 to 39 with acute or convalescent COVID-19. For the CDR3, the DNA is TGTGCCAGTAGTATAGGGGCGGGGCCTCACACAGATACGCAGTATTTT. It is translated as CASSIGAGPHTDTQYF.